This TCR beta chain was documented in a study of blood T cells in healthy people across ages. Sample-barcoded 5' priming and a J-beta primer mix drove a second PCR of roughly 7 to 11 cycles. TCRdb re-derived calls from the 5' RACE reads in MiXCR, one entry per CDR3 protein. Among 450,000 to 700,000 distinct CDR3 sequences, roughly a quarter were seen once, and the ten largest hold approximately 17%. V gave up 3 bases and J gave up 14 bases; unmatched junction bases: 8. This CDR3 spans 13 amino acids. Germline lookup yields CDR1 SGHDT and CDR2 YYEEEE. The receptor was derived from a woman in her 70s in good health. The V call is TRBV5-6, the J call TRBJ1-6, with TRBD1 identical over 7 bases. Sequenced: blood. The CDR3 protein is CASSSYRGVALHF. CDR3 sequence (DNA): TGTGCCAGCAGCTCGTACAGGGGAGTCGCCCTCCACTTT.